The T cell receptor (beta chain) described here comes from a study of blood T cell repertoires in COVID-19 (dated by TCRdb to the early 2020s). Broadly, across the study: Samples covering the acute and convalescent phases of COVID-19 were provided by collaborators in the United States, Italy and Spain. Deeply sampled blood TCRbeta repertoires from subjects exposed to, actively infected with, or recovered from COVID-19 were included in the dataset. A freely available public database, intended as a resource for researchers studying the immune response to SARS-CoV-2, is where the repertoires were released. Samples were obtained from the ongoing ImmuneRACE study (first 160 participants) and from 1,200 or so subjects provided by 6 global collaborators. Where available, HLA class I and class II types were obtained from metadata supplied by the sample provider rather than from assay-based typing. The prospective study material was composed of cDNA or gDNA derived from T cells, B-cell-depleted T cells, or PBMCs. A de-identified subject ID, COVID-19 status, age in years and sex were almost always included in the sample metadata.

TCRbeta CDR3 regions were amplified from genomic DNA using the immunoSEQ Assay, a bias-controlled multiplex PCR. Per the authors' processing: Nucleated cell counts per sample were estimated from amplification of reference gene primers within the assay. To quantify the absolute abundance of each unique TCRbeta CDR3 rearrangement, sequence reads were collapsed and filtered. Productive Simpson clonality was computed per sample as the square root of Simpson's diversity index over productive rearrangements. TCRdb took this table from immuneACCESS and kept in-frame rearrangements with V and J called. Such tables lack part of the clones; where checked against another copy, unresolved V genes explain under half of the gap, and the rest is unexplained. The DNA was the basis for D and trimming; V, J and clone size are from that table. The sample profile shows 50,000 to 55,000 clones; roughly 90% of them were found once. 2.5% to 3% of the sample rests with the top ten.

The CDR3 sequence holds 13 residues, the cysteine and phenylalanine included. Solely the CDR3 DNA is kept, with 39 bases framed from the first base. Trimming takes 5 bases off V and 5 bases off J; junction bases not matched to a gene: 5. The CDR1 and CDR2 encoded by the germline V gene are MNHEY and SVGAGI. The collaborating institutions used their own protocols to collect whole blood in K2EDTA tubes. For TCRbeta analysis, collaborator samples were shipped as frozen whole blood, as isolated PBMCs, or as DNA extracted from either sample type. As for this clone: Its antigen remains unidentified. Nothing much larger sits one base from this clone, and base qualities are not available.

Broader findings and caveats from the paper: The quantity of clinical and demographic metadata differed by source and by participant and was supplied without curation.

The sequencing sample was made of peripheral blood. The sequence links TRBV6-5 to TRBJ2-7; a stretch of 8 junction bases matches TRBD1. The receptor was derived from an elderly man with acute or convalescent COVID-19. This receptor carries the CDR3 CASSPFRGHEQYF. The bases read TGTGCCAGCAGTCCTTTCAGGGGGCACGAGCAGTACTTC.